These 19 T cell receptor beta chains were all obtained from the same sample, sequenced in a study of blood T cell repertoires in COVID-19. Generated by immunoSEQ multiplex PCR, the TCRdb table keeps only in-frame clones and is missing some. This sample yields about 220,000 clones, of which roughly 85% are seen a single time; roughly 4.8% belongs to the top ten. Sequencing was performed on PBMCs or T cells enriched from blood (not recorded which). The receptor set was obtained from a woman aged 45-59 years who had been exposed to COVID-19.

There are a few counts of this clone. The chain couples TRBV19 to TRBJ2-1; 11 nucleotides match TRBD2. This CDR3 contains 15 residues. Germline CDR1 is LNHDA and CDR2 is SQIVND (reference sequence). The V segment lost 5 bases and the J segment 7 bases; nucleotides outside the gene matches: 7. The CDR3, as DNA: TGTGCCAGTAGTCAACTAGCGGGGGTTTTGAATGAGCAGTTCTTC. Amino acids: CASSQLAGVLNEQFF.

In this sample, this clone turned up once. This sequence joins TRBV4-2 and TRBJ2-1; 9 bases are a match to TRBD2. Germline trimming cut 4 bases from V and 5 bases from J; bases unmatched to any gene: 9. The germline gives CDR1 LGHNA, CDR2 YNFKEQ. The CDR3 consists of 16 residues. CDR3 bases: TGTGCCAGCAGCCTCAGAACCGGGACTAGCAACAATGAGCAGTTCTTC. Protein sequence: CASSLRTGTSNNEQFF.

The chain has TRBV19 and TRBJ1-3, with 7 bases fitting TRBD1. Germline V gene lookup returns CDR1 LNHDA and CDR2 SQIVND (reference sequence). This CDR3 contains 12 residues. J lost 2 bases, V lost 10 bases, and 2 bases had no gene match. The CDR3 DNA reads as TGTGCCACCACAGGGGCTGGAAACACCATATATTTT. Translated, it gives CATTGAGNTIYF. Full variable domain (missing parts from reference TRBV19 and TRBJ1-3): DGGITQSPKYLFRKEGQNVTLSCEQNLNHDAMYWYRQDPGQGLRLIYYSQIVNDFQKGDIAEGYSVSREKKESFPLTVTSAQKNPTAFYLCATTGAGNTIYFGEGSWLTVV.

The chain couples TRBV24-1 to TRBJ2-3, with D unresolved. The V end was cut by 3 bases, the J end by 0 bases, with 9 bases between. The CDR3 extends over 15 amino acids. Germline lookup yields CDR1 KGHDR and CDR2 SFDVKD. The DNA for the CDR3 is TGTGCCACCAGTGATCATGCAGCGAGCACAGATACGCAGTATTTT. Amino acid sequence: CATSDHAASTDTQYF.

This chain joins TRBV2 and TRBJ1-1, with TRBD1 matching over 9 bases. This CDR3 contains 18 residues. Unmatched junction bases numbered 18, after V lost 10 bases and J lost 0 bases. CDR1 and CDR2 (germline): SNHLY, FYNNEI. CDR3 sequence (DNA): TGTGCCACCCCTTCCGGGACAGGGTTATCGATCGTGAACACTGAAGCTTTCTTT. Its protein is CATPSGTGLSIVNTEAFF.

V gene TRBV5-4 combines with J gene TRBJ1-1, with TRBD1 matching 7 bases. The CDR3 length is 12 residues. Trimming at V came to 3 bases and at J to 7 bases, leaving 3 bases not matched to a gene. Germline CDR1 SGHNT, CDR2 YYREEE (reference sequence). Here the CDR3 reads CASSWRQGEAFF. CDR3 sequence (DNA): TGTGCCAGCAGCTGGAGACAGGGTGAAGCTTTCTTT. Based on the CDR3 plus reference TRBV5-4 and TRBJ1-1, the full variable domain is ETGVTQSPTHLIKTRGQQVTLRCSSQSGHNTVSWYQQALGQGPQFIFQYYREEENGRGNFPPRFSGLQFPNYSSELNVNALELDDSALYLCASSWRQGEAFFGQGTRLTVV.

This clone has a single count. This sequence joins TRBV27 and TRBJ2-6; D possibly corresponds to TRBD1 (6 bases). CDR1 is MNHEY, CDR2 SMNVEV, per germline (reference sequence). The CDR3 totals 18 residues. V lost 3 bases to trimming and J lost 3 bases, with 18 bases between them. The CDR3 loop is CASSLAGALRDGANVLTF. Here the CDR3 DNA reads TGTGCCAGCAGTTTGGCAGGGGCACTGAGAGATGGGGCCAACGTCCTGACTTTC.

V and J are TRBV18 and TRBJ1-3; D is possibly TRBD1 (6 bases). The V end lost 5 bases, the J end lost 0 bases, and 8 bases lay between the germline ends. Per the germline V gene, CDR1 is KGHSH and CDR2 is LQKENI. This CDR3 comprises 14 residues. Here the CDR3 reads CASSRGISGNTIYF. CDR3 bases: TGTGCCAGCTCAAGGGGGATCTCTGGAAACACCATATATTTT.

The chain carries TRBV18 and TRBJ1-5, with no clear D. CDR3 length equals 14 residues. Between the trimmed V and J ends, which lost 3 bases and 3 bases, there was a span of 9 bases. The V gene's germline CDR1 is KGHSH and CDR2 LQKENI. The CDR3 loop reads CASSPSQNNQPQHF. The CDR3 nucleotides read TGTGCCAGCTCACCTTCACAGAACAATCAGCCCCAGCATTTT.

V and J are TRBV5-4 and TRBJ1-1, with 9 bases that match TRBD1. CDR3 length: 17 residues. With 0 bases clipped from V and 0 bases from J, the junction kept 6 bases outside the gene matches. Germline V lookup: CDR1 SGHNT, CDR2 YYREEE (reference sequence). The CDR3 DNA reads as TGTGCCAGCAGCTTGGGGGGGACAGGGAGTATGAACACTGAAGCTTTCTTT. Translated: CASSLGGTGSMNTEAFF. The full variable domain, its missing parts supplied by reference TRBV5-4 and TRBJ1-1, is ETGVTQSPTHLIKTRGQQVTLRCSSQSGHNTVSWYQQALGQGPQFIFQYYREEENGRGNFPPRFSGLQFPNYSSELNVNALELDDSALYLCASSLGGTGSMNTEAFFGQGTRLTVV.

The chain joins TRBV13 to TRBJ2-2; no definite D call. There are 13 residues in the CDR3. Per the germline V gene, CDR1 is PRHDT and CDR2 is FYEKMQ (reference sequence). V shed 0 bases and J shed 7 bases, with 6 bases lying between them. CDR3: CASSLGPVGELFF. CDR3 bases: TGTGCCAGCAGCTTAGGCCCAGTCGGGGAGCTGTTTTTT.

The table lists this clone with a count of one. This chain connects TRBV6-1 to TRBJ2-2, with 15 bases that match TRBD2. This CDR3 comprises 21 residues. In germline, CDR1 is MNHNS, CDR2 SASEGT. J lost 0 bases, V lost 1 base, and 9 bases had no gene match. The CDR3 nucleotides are TGTGCCAGCAGTGAAGGAAAATCTGGACTAGCGGGGGGGCCGAACACCGGGGAGCTGTTTTTT. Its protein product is CASSEGKSGLAGGPNTGELFF.

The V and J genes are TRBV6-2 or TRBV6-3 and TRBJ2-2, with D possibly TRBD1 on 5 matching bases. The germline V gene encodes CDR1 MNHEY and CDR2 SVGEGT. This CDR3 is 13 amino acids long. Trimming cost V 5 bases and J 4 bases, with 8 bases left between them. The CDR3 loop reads CASSRTSTGELFF. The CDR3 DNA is TGTGCCAGCAGTCGGACAAGCACCGGGGAGCTGTTTTTT.

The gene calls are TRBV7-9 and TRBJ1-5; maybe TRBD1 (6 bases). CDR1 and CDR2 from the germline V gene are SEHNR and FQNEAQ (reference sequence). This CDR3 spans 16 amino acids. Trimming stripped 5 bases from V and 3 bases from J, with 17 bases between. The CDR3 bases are TGTGCCAGCAGCCGAAATCAGGACAGATTCAATCAGCCCCAGCATTTT. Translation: CASSRNQDRFNQPQHF.

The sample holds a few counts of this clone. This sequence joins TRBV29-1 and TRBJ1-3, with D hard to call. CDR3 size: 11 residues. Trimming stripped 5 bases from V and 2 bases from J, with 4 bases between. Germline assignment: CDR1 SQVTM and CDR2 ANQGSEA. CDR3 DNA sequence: TGCAGCGTTCTTGCTGGAAACACCATATATTTT. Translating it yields CSVLAGNTIYF.

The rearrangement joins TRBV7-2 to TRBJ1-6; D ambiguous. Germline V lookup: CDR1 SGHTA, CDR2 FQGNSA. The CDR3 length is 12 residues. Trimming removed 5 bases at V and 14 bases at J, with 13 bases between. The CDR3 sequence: CASSLGSGTLHF. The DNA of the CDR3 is TGTGCCAGCAGCCTAGGGTCAGGCACCCTCCACTTT.

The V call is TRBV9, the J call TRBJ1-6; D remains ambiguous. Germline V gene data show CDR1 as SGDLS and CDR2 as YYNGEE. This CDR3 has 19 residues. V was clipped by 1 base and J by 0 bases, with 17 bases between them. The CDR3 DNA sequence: TGTGCCAGCAGCGTATATGGGCACCCCGCGAGCTCCTATAATTCACCCCTCCACTTT. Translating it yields CASSVYGHPASSYNSPLHF.

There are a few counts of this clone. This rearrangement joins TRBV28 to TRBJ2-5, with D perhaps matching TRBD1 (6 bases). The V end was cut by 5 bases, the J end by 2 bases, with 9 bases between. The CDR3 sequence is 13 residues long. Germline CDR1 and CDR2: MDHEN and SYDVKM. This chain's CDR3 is CASSRQVQETQYF. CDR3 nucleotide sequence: TGTGCCAGCAGTAGACAGGTACAAGAGACCCAGTACTTC.

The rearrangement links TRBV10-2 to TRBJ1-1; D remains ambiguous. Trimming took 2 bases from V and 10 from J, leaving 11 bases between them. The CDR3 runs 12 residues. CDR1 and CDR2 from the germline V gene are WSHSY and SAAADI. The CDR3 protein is CASSEARRGAFF. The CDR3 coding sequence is TGCGCCAGCAGTGAGGCCCGGCGGGGAGCTTTCTTT.